The 15 T cell receptor beta chains in this list originate from one sample, sequenced in a study of T cells in tuberculosis. The method was immunoSEQ multiplex PCR; TCRdb's version includes in-frame clones alone and lacks a portion of them. The sample has tens of thousands of clones; 95% to 97% are singletons. The sequenced sample was PBMCs. These receptor sequences come from a donor aged 10 to 29 with latent tuberculosis or without tuberculosis infection.

The rearrangement links TRBV6-5 to TRBJ1-2; 9 bases map to TRBD1. The CDR3 covers 13 residues. Germline V CDR1 and CDR2: MNHEY, SVGAGI. J was trimmed by 3 bases and V by 5 bases; bases with no gene match: 1. The CDR3 reads CASSRTGDYGYTF. In nucleotides, the CDR3 is TGTGCCAGCAGTCGGACAGGGGACTATGGCTACACCTTC.

The chain uses TRBV4-1 and TRBJ2-6; 10 nucleotides line up with TRBD1. The CDR3 covers 20 residues. From germline, CDR1 is MGHRA and CDR2 YSYEKL. J lost 0 bases, V lost 1 base, and 9 bases had no gene match. CDR3 in DNA: TGCGCCAGCAGCCAAGCGCCGGGACAGGGGATTACCTCTGGGGCCAACGTCCTGACTTTC. Translating it yields CASSQAPGQGITSGANVLTF.

The chain combines TRBV9 with TRBJ2-3; perhaps TRBD2 as D (6 bases). Germline CDR1 SGDLS, CDR2 YYNGEE. This CDR3 contains 15 residues. Deletions cut 0 bases from V and 5 bases from J, with 13 bases between. The CDR3: CASSVAGLSLDTQYF. The DNA for the CDR3 is TGTGCCAGCAGCGTAGCGGGACTTTCTTTAGATACGCAGTATTTT.

The chain uses TRBV15 and TRBJ2-1; TRBD2 agrees at 10 bases. The CDR3 has 15 amino acids. V shed 0 bases and J 8 bases; nucleotides not matched to a gene: 4. Germline V gene sequence: CDR1 LNHNV, CDR2 YYDKDF (reference sequence). CDR3 bases: TGTGCCACCAGCAGAGAAGCGGGAGGGGAGGATGAGCAGTTCTTC. It encodes CATSREAGGEDEQFF.

CDR3 sequence (DNA): TGTGCCAGCAGTGAGCCTAGCGGGGGGGAAAGCACAGATACGCAGTATTTT. It encodes CASSEPSGGESTDTQYF. The chain combines TRBV2 with TRBJ2-3, with 12 bases that match TRBD2. With 3 bases clipped from V and 0 bases from J, the junction kept 4 bases outside the gene matches. CDR1 SNHLY and CDR2 FYNNEI come from the germline V gene. The CDR3 covers 17 residues.

DNA for the CDR3: TGTGCCAGCAGCTCGGACAGGGGGGGCGAGCAGTACTTC. Protein sequence: CASSSDRGGEQYF. The chain recombines TRBV2 with TRBJ2-7, with 10 bases identical to TRBD1. V was clipped by 6 bases and J by 6 bases; unmatched bases: 5. Germline lookup yields CDR1 SNHLY and CDR2 FYNNEI. The CDR3 sequence is 13 residues long.

The V call is TRBV29-1, the J call TRBJ2-1, with no clear D. This CDR3 region has 10 residues. V gave up 4 bases and J gave up 5 bases, with 3 bases separating them. Germline V gene sequence: CDR1 SQVTM, CDR2 ANQGSEA. This chain's CDR3 is CSVVDNEQFF. The CDR3 DNA sequence: TGCAGCGTTGTAGACAATGAGCAGTTCTTC.

The chain uses TRBV9 and TRBJ2-5, with D tentatively TRBD2 (7 bases). CDR3 length: 16 amino acids. The V gene's germline CDR1 is SGDLS and CDR2 YYNGEE. Trimming cost V 1 base and J 5 bases, with 18 bases left between them. The CDR3 sequence: CASSVSSSGGAETQYF. The DNA for the CDR3 is TGTGCCAGCAGCGTATCCTCTTCGGGGGGCGCGGAGACCCAGTACTTC.

This clone was picked up a small number of times. The V call is TRBV13, the J call TRBJ1-2; D not certain. There are 14 residues in the CDR3. Germline loops: CDR1 PRHDT, CDR2 FYEKMQ (reference sequence). V was shortened by 5 bases and J by 5 bases, with 15 bases between the two germline ends. In nucleotides, the CDR3 is TGTGCCAGCAGCCCGGTTTCTAGATTTTATGGCTACACCTTC. Translation: CASSPVSRFYGYTF.

This clone came up once. V usage is TRBV9 and J usage is TRBJ2-7, with TRBD1 matching 10 bases. V was pared by 4 bases and J by 5 bases, with 9 bases of the junction left unmatched. The CDR3 has 15 amino acids. CDR1 SGDLS and CDR2 YYNGEE come from the germline V gene. The CDR3 here is CASSPHRDRGHEQYF. In DNA, the CDR3 is TGTGCCAGCAGCCCACACCGGGACAGGGGCCACGAGCAGTACTTC.

The chain has TRBV19 and TRBJ2-2, with TRBD1 matching 8 bases. The CDR3 contains 15 residues. The V segment lost 6 bases and the J segment 4 bases; nucleotides outside the gene matches: 7. Germline lookup yields CDR1 LNHDA and CDR2 SQIVND (reference sequence). CDR3 nucleotides: TGTGCCAGTAGACGTCCGGGACAGGCCACCGGGGAGCTGTTTTTT. It translates to CASRRPGQATGELFF.

Note on this clone: Additional DNA sequences in this sample encode the identical CDR3. J is TRBJ2-7 and V is TRBV9, with D perhaps TRBD1 (6 bases). Trimming cost V 0 bases and J 4 bases, with 11 bases left between them. From germline, CDR1 is SGDLS and CDR2 YYNGEE. The CDR3 consists of 14 residues. For the CDR3, the DNA is TGTGCCAGCAGCGTAGGGGCAGGGGATTACGAGCAGTACTTC. Its protein is CASSVGAGDYEQYF.

The chain uses TRBV25-1 and TRBJ1-2; TRBD1 matches 8 bases. V lost 4 bases to trimming and J lost 6 bases; unmatched junction nucleotides: 10. The CDR3 contains 15 residues. CDR1 and CDR2 from the germline V gene are MGHDK and SYGVNS. In nucleotides, the CDR3 is TGTGCCAGCAGTGGTACAGGGGGAGCATGGAATGGCTACACCTTC. It encodes CASSGTGGAWNGYTF.

This clone was seen just once. The V and J genes are TRBV10-3 and TRBJ2-7, with D maybe TRBD1 (5 bases). The CDR3 sequence is 14 residues long. Germline-derived CDR1 and CDR2 are ENHRY and SYGVKD. V was trimmed by 5 bases and J by 0 bases, leaving 11 bases between them. CDR3 nucleotide sequence: TGTGCCATCAGTTGGGGCACAAGCTCCTACGAGCAGTACTTC. This gives the protein CAISWGTSSYEQYF.

The V call is TRBV5-6, the J call TRBJ2-5, with 10 nucleotides matching TRBD1. CDR1 and CDR2 (germline): SGHDT, YYEEEE. The length of the CDR3 is 17 residues. Losses at the gene ends were 4 bases for V and 5 bases for J; bases not matched to a gene: 14. The CDR3 loop reads CASSHDRGLGPRETQYF. CDR3 in DNA: TGTGCCAGCAGCCATGACAGGGGGCTCGGGCCCCGGGAGACCCAGTACTTC.